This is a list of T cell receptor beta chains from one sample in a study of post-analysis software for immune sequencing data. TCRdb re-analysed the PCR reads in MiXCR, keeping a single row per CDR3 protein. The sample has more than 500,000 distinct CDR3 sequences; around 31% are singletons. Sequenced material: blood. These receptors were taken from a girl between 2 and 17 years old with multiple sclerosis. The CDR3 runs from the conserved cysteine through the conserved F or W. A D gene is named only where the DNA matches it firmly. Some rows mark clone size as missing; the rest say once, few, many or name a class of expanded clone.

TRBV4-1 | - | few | CASSKIGATNYGYTF
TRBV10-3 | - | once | CAISEREGSGNTIYF
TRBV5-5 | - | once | CASSYGRISSYEQYF
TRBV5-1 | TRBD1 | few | CASSLYGQVENGYTF
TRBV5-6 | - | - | CASSLVGFVTKNIQYF
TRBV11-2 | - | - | CASSFPGQETQYF
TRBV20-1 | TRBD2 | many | CSAPSGGAETQYF
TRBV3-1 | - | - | CASSQDSGATNEKLFF
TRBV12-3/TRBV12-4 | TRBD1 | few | CASSRDRVGEKLFF
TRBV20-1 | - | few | CSAPSRNYGYTF
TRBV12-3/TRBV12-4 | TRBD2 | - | CASSFRSSGEGISVYEQYF
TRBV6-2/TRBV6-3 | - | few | CASSYSPGGEAFF
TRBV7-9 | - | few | CASSTDNAANEQFF
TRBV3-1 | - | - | CASSQVNYEQYF
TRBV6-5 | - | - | CASRQGFLNTEAFF
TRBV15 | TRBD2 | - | CATSREGSGTSYEQYF
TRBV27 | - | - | CASGRQGSVSGANVLTF
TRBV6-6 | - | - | CASYPGGGSYEQYF
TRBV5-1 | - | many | CASSPGTVGANVLTF
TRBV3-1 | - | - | CASRDFQETQYF
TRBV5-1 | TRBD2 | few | CASSLAKTGLAYNEQFF
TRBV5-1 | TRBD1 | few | CASSLLGDSSMGYTF
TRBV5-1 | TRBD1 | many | CASSLTGDPSPNEQFF
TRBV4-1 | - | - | CASSQDGETQFF
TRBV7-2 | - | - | CASSSTRVEVGTQYF